Listed below are T cell receptor beta chains from one sample, sequenced in a study of identical twins. In TCRdb, the 5' RACE reads were re-called with MiXCR into one record per CDR3 protein. The sample yields some 710,000 distinct CDR3 sequences, approximately 6.1% seen once. Sequenced sample: naive T cells sorted from blood. These receptors all come from a man aged 18 to 30 in good health. Both conserved end residues are trimmed from each CDR3. Each record gives: D gene, J gene, V gene, clone size, CDR3 protein. The D gene is left open where the match is weak. A row's size may be missing; if present it is once, few, many or a size class.

NA	TRBJ2-2	TRBV7-8	many	ASSSRHVPGELF
NA	TRBJ1-1	TRBV19	few	ASSTRQAYTEAF
NA	TRBJ2-1	TRBV5-6	many	ASSSRNGWANEQF
TRBD2	TRBJ2-1	TRBV30	few	AWSVSASGSSWF
NA	TRBJ2-3	TRBV7-8	once	ASSLLIAAGTSTDTQY
NA	TRBJ1-6	TRBV21-1	many	ASSKTPAWEPNSPLH
TRBD2	TRBJ2-3	TRBV2	few	ASRPSLAASTDTQY
NA	TRBJ2-7	TRBV12-3/TRBV12-4	NA	ASSQESSSYEQY
TRBD1	TRBJ2-7	TRBV29-1	many	SVEGQGPEEQY
TRBD2	TRBJ2-1	TRBV28	many	ASSLEGGSSYNEQF
TRBD1	TRBJ1-1	TRBV30	few	ACLGGRNTEAF
NA	TRBJ2-7	TRBV20-1	NA	SASPKERATYEQY
TRBD1	TRBJ1-1	TRBV18	NA	ASSPQGQVSNTEAF
TRBD2	TRBJ2-2	TRBV12-3/TRBV12-4	many	ASSFGASAGVAGELF
NA	TRBJ2-7	TRBV7-3	many	ASSFQGTSLKEQY
TRBD1	TRBJ2-3	TRBV28	many	ASRDRVPDTQY
TRBD1	TRBJ2-1	TRBV2	NA	ASSEAGYRGSYNEQF
NA	TRBJ2-2	TRBV24-1	NA	ATSGRNTGELF
NA	TRBJ2-3	TRBV9	NA	ASSAVERSTDTQY
NA	TRBJ2-2	TRBV9	NA	ASSHSAWDPGELF
TRBD2	TRBJ2-1	TRBV12-3/TRBV12-4	many	ASSPRLAGGYNEQF
NA	TRBJ2-2	TRBV19	few	ASLQGFTGELF
NA	TRBJ2-7	TRBV18	NA	ASSPGPGESYEQY
NA	TRBJ2-1	TRBV6-1	NA	ASSALLYEQF
NA	TRBJ2-4	TRBV18	NA	ASSPGTALAKNIQY
TRBD2	TRBJ2-3	TRBV20-1	many	SARSLADPTDTQY
NA	TRBJ2-2	TRBV15	few	ATSREGAVNTGELF
NA	TRBJ2-4	TRBV10-3	NA	AISGGGLMAKNIQY
NA	TRBJ2-4	TRBV7-2	NA	ASSLVVPPIQY
NA	TRBJ2-3	TRBV29-1	many	TFAKSDTQY
TRBD1	TRBJ1-1	TRBV29-1	many	SEQSGQGGEAF
NA	TRBJ2-5	TRBV6-6	many	ASSTWGQETQY
NA	TRBJ1-1	TRBV7-2	many	ASSLVGPRLAF
NA	TRBJ1-1	TRBV14	NA	ASSRTQMNTEAF
NA	TRBJ1-5	TRBV19	few	ASSISGPQH
NA	TRBJ2-7	TRBV3-1	many	ASSQEKRVWSEQY
NA	TRBJ1-5	TRBV7-2	NA	ASSPLGVGNQPQH
NA	TRBJ2-2	TRBV28	NA	ASSLGPKRSTGELF
TRBD1	TRBJ2-5	TRBV24-1	NA	ATSDPGTAIQETQY
NA	TRBJ2-3	TRBV18	NA	ASSPLVRGTDTQY
TRBD1	TRBJ2-1	TRBV9	many	ASSTRTGNEQF
NA	TRBJ1-4	TRBV12-3/TRBV12-4	many	ASSSFGGLVEKLF
NA	TRBJ1-5	TRBV12-3/TRBV12-4	many	ASRPPGDLVPQH
TRBD2	TRBJ2-1	TRBV6-4	few	ASSDSKLAGGPGEQF
TRBD1	TRBJ1-3	TRBV18	NA	ASSPRPGGSGNTIY
TRBD2	TRBJ2-1	TRBV27	NA	ASSSTSGRAGNEQF
NA	TRBJ2-1	TRBV5-4	many	ASSSMGSINEQF